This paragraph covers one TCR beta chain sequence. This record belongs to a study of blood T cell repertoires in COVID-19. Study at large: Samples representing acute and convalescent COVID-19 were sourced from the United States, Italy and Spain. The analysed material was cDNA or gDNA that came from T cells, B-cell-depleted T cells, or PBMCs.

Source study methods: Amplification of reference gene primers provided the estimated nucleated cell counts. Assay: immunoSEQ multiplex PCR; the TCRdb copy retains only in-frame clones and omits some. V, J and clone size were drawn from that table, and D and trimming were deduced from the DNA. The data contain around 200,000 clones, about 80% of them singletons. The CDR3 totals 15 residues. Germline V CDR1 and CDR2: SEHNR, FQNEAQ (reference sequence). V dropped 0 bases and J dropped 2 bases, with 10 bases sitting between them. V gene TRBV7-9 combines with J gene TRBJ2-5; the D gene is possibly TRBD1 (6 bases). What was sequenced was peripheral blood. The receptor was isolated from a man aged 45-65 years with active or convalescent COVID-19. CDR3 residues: CASSLAQGGQETQYF. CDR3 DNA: TGTGCCAGCAGCTTAGCACAGGGCGGACAAGAGACCCAGTACTTC.